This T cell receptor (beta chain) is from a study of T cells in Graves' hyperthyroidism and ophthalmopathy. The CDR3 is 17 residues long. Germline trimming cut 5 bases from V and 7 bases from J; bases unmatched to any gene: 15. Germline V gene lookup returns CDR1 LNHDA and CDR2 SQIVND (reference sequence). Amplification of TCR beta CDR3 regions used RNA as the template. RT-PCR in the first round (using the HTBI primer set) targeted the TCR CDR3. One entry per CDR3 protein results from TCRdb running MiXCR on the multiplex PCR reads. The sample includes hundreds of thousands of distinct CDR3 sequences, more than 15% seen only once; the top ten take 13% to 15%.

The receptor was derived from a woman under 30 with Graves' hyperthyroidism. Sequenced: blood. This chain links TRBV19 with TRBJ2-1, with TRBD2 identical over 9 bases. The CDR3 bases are TGTGCCAGTAGTGGCCACGGGGAGAGCGGGGGGCGGAATGAGCAGTTCTTC. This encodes CASSGHGESGGRNEQFF.